The 10 T cell receptor beta chains reported below all come from one sample, sequenced in a study of blood T cell repertoires in COVID-19. TCRdb's table, derived via immunoSEQ multiplex PCR, lists solely in-frame clones and lacks some. The sample holds about 210,000 clones; about 91% are singletons and the top ten take 4% to 5.5%. Sequenced: peripheral blood. The receptors shown here come from a woman aged 40 to 55 with acute or convalescent COVID-19.

This clone was seen only a few times. The rearrangement joins TRBV5-1 to TRBJ1-5; 9 bases are a match to TRBD1. CDR1 is SGHRS, CDR2 YFSETQ, per germline. CDR3 size: 14 residues. J gave up 2 bases and V 4 bases, and 1 base lay outside the gene matches. CDR3 nucleotide sequence: TGCGCCAGCAGCCGGGACAGGGGCAATCAGCCCCAGCATTTT. Translating gives CASSRDRGNQPQHF.

This rearrangement joins TRBV10-2 to TRBJ1-2; D is possibly TRBD1 (6 bases). CDR3 length: 13 residues. V dropped 5 bases and J dropped 4 bases, with 11 bases sitting between them. CDR1 and CDR2 from the germline V gene are WSHSY and SAAADI. In nucleotides, the CDR3 is TGCGCCAGCAGTCCCCAGGGGTCCTATGGCTACACCTTC. Its protein is CASSPQGSYGYTF.

The chain carries TRBV14 and TRBJ2-6; D perhaps matches TRBD2 (5 bases). CDR1 is SGHDN and CDR2 is FVKESK in the germline V gene. V was cut by 4 bases and J by 2 bases, with 9 bases left in between. The CDR3 runs to 15 residues. The chain's CDR3 is CASSPDGTGANVLTF. DNA for the CDR3: TGTGCCAGCAGCCCAGACGGGACTGGGGCCAACGTCCTGACTTTC.

The chain recombines TRBV30 with TRBJ1-2; possible D gene TRBD1, 6 bases. The CDR3 has 14 amino acids. V shed 0 bases and J shed 4 bases, with 12 bases lying between them. CDR1 and CDR2 (germline): GTSNPN, SVGIG (reference sequence). CDR3 in amino acids: CAWSVLQGSYGYTF. For the CDR3, the DNA is TGTGCCTGGAGTGTACTACAGGGCTCCTATGGCTACACCTTC.

In regard to this clone: Other nucleotide sequences in the sample specify the same CDR3. The CDR3 spells CASSLGQGNTEAFF. The CDR3 DNA reads TGTGCCAGTAGTTTAGGGCAGGGGAACACTGAAGCTTTCTTT. The chain is built from TRBV19 and TRBJ1-1; perhaps TRBD1 as D (5 bases). Trimming took off 5 bases at V and 1 base at J, with 11 bases between the two ends. Germline loops: CDR1 LNHDA, CDR2 SQIVND (reference sequence). The length of the CDR3 is 14 residues.

The rearrangement joins TRBV20-1 to TRBJ2-3; TRBD2 might be the D (6 bases). CDR1 is DFQATT, CDR2 SNEGSKA, per germline (reference sequence). CDR3 length equals 11 residues. Trimming stripped 8 bases from V and 1 base from J, with 7 bases between. CDR3 amino acids: CSWGGTDTQYF. The CDR3 DNA follows: TGCAGTTGGGGGGGCACAGATACGCAGTATTTT.

V gene TRBV25-1 combines with J gene TRBJ1-1; possible D gene TRBD1, 6 bases. The V and J ends lost 10 bases and 4 bases respectively, with 16 bases between them. Germline CDR1 is MGHDK and CDR2 is SYGVNS. CDR3 length: 13 amino acids. The CDR3 loop is CATRRGTSTEAFF. The CDR3 DNA follows: TGTGCCACACGCCGAGGGACATCCACTGAAGCTTTCTTT.

This clone was recorded only once. This sequence joins TRBV6-6 and TRBJ1-5, with D tentatively TRBD1 (6 bases). V lost 2 bases to trimming and J lost 0 bases, with 11 bases between them. Germline CDR1 reads MNHNY; CDR2 reads SVGAGI (reference sequence). The CDR3 runs to 16 residues. The CDR3 bases are TGTGCCAGCAGTTACGGACAGAAATATAGCAATCAGCCCCAGCATTTT. It is translated as CASSYGQKYSNQPQHF.

The CDR3 is CASSLTGGSPDTQYF. The CDR3 nucleotides are TGTGCCAGCAGCTTAACGGGGGGTTCCCCAGATACGCAGTATTTT. The V and J genes are TRBV7-2 and TRBJ2-3; 7 bases fit TRBD2. The junction had 6 bases not matched to a gene; V was cut back by 2 bases and J by 4 bases. The CDR3 has 15 residues. Germline-derived CDR1 and CDR2 are SGHTA and FQGNSA.

Only a few counts were recorded for this clone. The chain links TRBV12-3 or TRBV12-4 to TRBJ1-2; possibly TRBD1 for D (6 bases). V lost 6 bases to trimming and J lost 4 bases, with 9 bases between them. This CDR3 is 12 amino acids long. The CDR3, as DNA: TGTGCCAGCAGATCAGGGGCCTATGGCTACACCTTC. It codes for CASRSGAYGYTF.